These 6 T cell receptor beta chains came from one sample sequenced in a study of T cell changes during pregnancy in multiple sclerosis. Sequencing used immunoSEQ multiplex PCR; TCRdb keeps in-frame clones, though not all of them. The table has 65,000 to 75,000 clones, just under 95% seen once. The material sequenced was peripheral blood, taken after pregnancy. These receptors originate from a female donor in good health, enrolled as a control in a pregnancy study.

The chain is built from TRBV12-5 and TRBJ2-3; D is unclear. CDR3 length equals 15 residues. Trimming left V 1 base short and J 2 bases short, with 10 bases between. The germline V gene has CDR1 LGHNT and CDR2 FRNRAP. This chain's CDR3 is CASGLGTQNTDTQYF. Here the CDR3 DNA reads TGTGCTAGTGGTTTGGGAACCCAGAACACAGATACGCAGTATTTT.

This chain joins TRBV4-3 and TRBJ2-3, with TRBD2 matching 7 bases. Germline values: CDR1 LGHNA, CDR2 YSLEER. Trimming at V came to 5 bases and at J to 1 base, leaving 6 bases not matched to a gene. This CDR3 comprises 15 residues. The CDR3 DNA is TGCGCCAGCAGCACTAGCGACTCCCGCACAGATACGCAGTATTTT. Protein product: CASSTSDSRTDTQYF.

J is TRBJ1-2 and V is TRBV28; the match to TRBD1 covers 12 bases. V was clipped by 1 base and J by 7 bases; unmatched bases: 4. Germline assignment: CDR1 MDHEN and CDR2 SYDVKM. The CDR3 contains 15 residues. The CDR3 nucleotides read TGTGCCAGCAGTTTATTCGGGACAGGGGGCGGTGGCTACACCTTC. The encoded protein is CASSLFGTGGGGYTF.

This chain links TRBV18 with TRBJ1-2; 10 nucleotides align to TRBD1. This CDR3 spans 15 amino acids. The V gene's germline CDR1 is KGHSH and CDR2 LQKENI. J lost 6 bases, V lost 3 bases, and 7 bases had no gene match. The CDR3 bases are TGTGCCAGCTCACCCGGAGGGGACAGGGGACATGGCTACACCTTC. This encodes CASSPGGDRGHGYTF.

This sequence joins TRBV29-1 and TRBJ2-7, with 11 bases that match TRBD2. The CDR3 contains 18 residues. Trimming at V came to 7 bases and at J to 0 bases, leaving 17 bases not matched to a gene. Germline lookup yields CDR1 SQVTM and CDR2 ANQGSEA. In DNA, the CDR3 is TGCAGCGCCAGGGGCGGACTAGCGGGCTCCCGGGGCTCCTACGAGCAGTACTTC. Residues: CSARGGLAGSRGSYEQYF.

The chain carries TRBV7-8 and TRBJ2-7; tentatively, D is TRBD1 (7 bases). Trimming left V 5 bases short and J 3 bases short, with 17 bases between. The germline gives CDR1 SGHVS, CDR2 FQNEAQ. CDR3 length equals 15 residues. The CDR3 DNA reads as TGTGCCAGCAGCACCGGACAGGCCGGGGGCTACGAGCAGTACTTC. This encodes CASSTGQAGGYEQYF. The variable domain in full, with the rest retrieved from reference TRBV7-8 and TRBJ2-7, is GAGVSQSPRYKVAKRGQDVALRCDPISGHVSLFWYQQALGQGPEFLTYFQNEAQLDKSGLPSDRFFAERPEGSVSTLKIQRTQQEDSAVYLCASSTGQAGGYEQYFGPGTRLTVT.